Below, 29 T cell receptor beta chains from the same sample are listed, as sequenced in a study of blood T cells in healthy people across ages. Sample-barcoded 5' priming and a J-beta primer mix drove a second PCR of about 6 to 12 cycles. TCRdb recomputed calls from the 5' RACE reads with MiXCR, one row per CDR3 protein. In the table there are roughly 500,000 distinct CDR3 sequences, roughly 29% of which are singletons. The specimen was blood. Every receptor here comes from an older woman in good health.

The chain carries TRBV19 and TRBJ2-5, with D perhaps given as TRBD1 or TRBD2 (5 bases each). Trimming took off 7 bases at V and 4 bases at J, with 19 bases between the two ends. The CDR3 totals 15 residues. Per germline, CDR1 LNHDA and CDR2 SQIVND (reference sequence). The CDR3 loop is CASNRDPSAIETQYF. The CDR3, as DNA: TGTGCCAGTAACCGGGACCCGAGCGCCATAGAGACCCAGTACTTC.

This clonotype was counted only a few times. An end of the junction differs from the germline gene, which may be a read error. The chain employs TRBV6-5 and TRBJ1-2, with a possible D match to TRBD1 (6 bases). Germline values: CDR1 MNHEY, CDR2 SVGAGI. This CDR3 comprises 12 residues. This CDR3 reads CASSYQGTGYTF. CDR3 DNA sequence: TGTGCCAGTAGTTACCAGGGGACGGGCTACACCTTC.

This chain links TRBV25-1 with TRBJ1-1; a possible D gene is TRBD1 (5 bases). Germline assignment: CDR1 MGHDK and CDR2 SYGVNS. There are 12 residues in the CDR3. Deletions cut 10 bases from V and 10 bases from J, with 19 bases between. The CDR3, as DNA: TGTGCCACCGGAGGACCTGGGAGGGGAGCTTTCTTT. It codes for CATGGPGRGAFF.

The chain employs TRBV5-1 and TRBJ2-5, with D tentatively TRBD1 (5 bases). The length of the CDR3 is 14 residues. Germline loops: CDR1 SGHRS, CDR2 YFSETQ. The V end lost 0 bases, the J end lost 5 bases, and 11 bases lay between the germline ends. CDR3 nucleotides: TGCGCCAGCAGCTTGGAGGGGTCAGGGGAGACCCAGTACTTC. It translates to CASSLEGSGETQYF. Full variable domain (outside the CDR3, taken from reference TRBV5-1 and TRBJ2-5): KAGVTQTPRYLIKTRGQQVTLSCSPISGHRSVSWYQQTPGQGLQFLFEYFSETQRNKGNFPGRFSGRQFSNSRSEMNVSTLELGDSALYLCASSLEGSGETQYFGPGTRLLVL.

This CDR3 is CSADGPEAFF. In nucleotides, the CDR3 is TGCAGTGCCGACGGACCTGAAGCTTTCTTT. The chain uses TRBV20-1 and TRBJ1-1; D remains ambiguous. Germline CDR1 reads DFQATT; CDR2 reads SNEGSKA (reference sequence). There are 10 residues in the CDR3. Between the trimmed V and J ends, which lost 6 bases and 6 bases, there was a span of 8 bases.

The rearrangement joins TRBV13 to TRBJ2-5; TRBD2 matches at 12 bases. The J call could be wrong; TRBJ2-7 is a better fit for the DNA end. CDR3 length equals 17 residues. The germline V gene has CDR1 PRHDT and CDR2 FYEKMQ (reference sequence). As DNA, the CDR3 is TGTGCCAGCAGCACGACTAGCGGGGGCCCCTTCTCCTACGAGCAGTACTTC. Residues: CASSTTSGGPFSYEQYF.

The V gene is TRBV9, the J gene TRBJ2-1; no clear D gene. Trimming removed 7 bases at V and 4 bases at J, with 12 bases between. CDR3 size: 13 residues. CDR1 is SGDLS and CDR2 is YYNGEE in the germline V gene. In DNA, the CDR3 is TGTGCCAGCGGAGAGACGGTGTACAATGAGCAGTTCTTC. Translating it yields CASGETVYNEQFF.

V and J are TRBV2 and TRBJ2-7, with TRBD1 matching 9 bases. The junction had 18 bases not matched to a gene; V was cut back by 7 bases and J by 5 bases. CDR3 length: 17 residues. Looked up from germline, CDR1 is SNHLY and CDR2 is FYNNEI. The CDR3 sequence: CASTAGTGRARGHEQYF. In nucleotides, the CDR3 is TGTGCCAGCACCGCGGGGACAGGGAGAGCGAGAGGCCACGAGCAGTACTTC.

This chain uses TRBV6-6 with TRBJ1-2, with D perhaps matching TRBD1 (6 bases). Looked up from germline, CDR1 is MNHNY and CDR2 is SVGAGI (reference sequence). The V end lost 2 bases, the J end lost 4 bases, and 11 bases lay between the germline ends. The CDR3 totals 14 residues. For the CDR3, the DNA is TGTGCCAGCAGTTACCTGCTAGGGGGCTATGGCTACACCTTC. This translates into CASSYLLGGYGYTF.

The table lists this clonotype with a few counts. This chain joins TRBV7-2 and TRBJ2-7, with TRBD2 as a possible D gene (6 bases). The CDR3 totals 14 residues. Trimming shortened V by 3 bases and J by 1 base, and 10 bases separated the two germline ends. The V gene's germline CDR1 is SGHTA and CDR2 FQGNSA. CDR3 bases: TGTGCCAGCAGCTTGAATGGACTATCCTACGAGCAGTACTTC. Protein: CASSLNGLSYEQYF.

CDR3 sequence: CASSYPTGGLADTQYF. For the CDR3, the DNA is TGTGCCAGCAGTTACCCGACAGGGGGCTTGGCAGATACGCAGTATTTT. The chain couples TRBV6-2 or TRBV6-3 to TRBJ2-3, with TRBD1 matching 10 bases. The germline gives CDR1 MNHEY, CDR2 SVGEGT. The CDR3 is 16 amino acids. Trimming removed 2 bases from V and 4 bases from J; junction bases left unmatched: 6.

CDR3: CASSTRDSSLDTQYF. The CDR3 DNA reads as TGTGCCAGCAGCACCCGCGACAGCAGTTTAGATACGCAGTATTTT. This chain joins TRBV3-1 and TRBJ2-3, with a possible D match to TRBD1 (5 bases). The CDR3 has 15 amino acids. Germline CDR1 reads LGHDT; CDR2 reads YNNKEL (reference sequence). V was clipped by 5 bases and J by 5 bases, with 17 bases between them.

The chain links TRBV29-1 to TRBJ1-3, with a weak D call TRBD1 (6 bases). The CDR3 runs 14 residues. The germline CDR1 and CDR2 sequences are SQVTM and ANQGSEA. Deletions cut 6 bases from V and 1 base from J, with 13 bases between. The CDR3 DNA reads as TGCAGCGTCGTACAGGGTTTTTCTGGAAACACCATATATTTT. This codes for CSVVQGFSGNTIYF.

The chain joins TRBV7-2 to TRBJ1-2; D might be TRBD1 (5 bases). There are 15 residues in the CDR3. CDR1 is SGHTA and CDR2 is FQGNSA in the germline V gene. V lost 0 bases to trimming and J lost 4 bases, with 12 bases between them. CDR3 coding DNA: TGTGCCAGCAGCTTAGCGGGTGGGGGGATCTATGGCTACACCTTC. This translates into CASSLAGGGIYGYTF.

This clonotype turned up a few times. J is TRBJ2-7 and V is TRBV10-3; 7 positions agree with TRBD1. Germline assignment: CDR1 ENHRY and CDR2 SYGVKD. V trimming: 6 bases; J trimming: 0 bases; junction bases outside the gene matches: 8. The CDR3 extends over 15 amino acids. The CDR3 protein is CAIRPGGPTSYEQYF. CDR3 in DNA: TGTGCCATCAGACCAGGGGGTCCGACCTCCTACGAGCAGTACTTC.

V is TRBV12-5 and J is TRBJ2-1; possible D gene TRBD2, 7 bases. The CDR3 sequence is 12 residues long. Germline-derived CDR1 and CDR2 are LGHNT and FRNRAP. V lost 11 bases to trimming and J lost 12 bases, with 20 bases between them. For the CDR3, the DNA is TGTGCTGGTCTTGGGGGGGGCAGGAGGCAGTTCTTC. Protein: CAGLGGGRRQFF.

The sample holds a few counts of this clonotype. This chain joins TRBV20-1 and TRBJ1-1; TRBD1 agrees at 8 bases. This CDR3 spans 14 amino acids. Germline CDR1 and CDR2: DFQATT and SNEGSKA (reference sequence). The trim removed 6 bases at V and 1 base at J, leaving 7 bases unmatched. As DNA, the CDR3 is TGCAGTGCCCTCAGGGACAGGCGGAACACTGAAGCTTTCTTT. Its translation: CSALRDRRNTEAFF.

This clonotype was observed a handful of times. J is TRBJ2-2 and V is TRBV11-2; 7 nucleotides agree with TRBD2. V was clipped by 1 base and J by 2 bases; unmatched bases: 4. The CDR3 covers 16 residues. CDR1 SGHAT and CDR2 FQNNGV come from the germline V gene. The CDR3 bases are TGTGCCAGCAGCTTAGCAGCGGGACTAAACACCGGGGAGCTGTTTTTT. The encoded protein is CASSLAAGLNTGELFF.

This chain joins TRBV7-9 and TRBJ2-5; perhaps TRBD1 as D (7 bases). The germline V gene has CDR1 SEHNR and CDR2 FQNEAQ (reference sequence). Trimming removed 2 bases from V and 5 bases from J, with 18 bases in between. CDR3 size: 16 residues. The CDR3, as DNA: TGTGCCAGCAGCTTATTAGGACAGGAGGGATCGGAGACCCAGTACTTC. It is translated as CASSLLGQEGSETQYF.

This clonotype was seen a few times. The chain joins TRBV6-1 to TRBJ2-1; the D gene could be TRBD1 or TRBD2 (5 bases each). The length of the CDR3 is 15 residues. V dropped 6 bases and J dropped 7 bases, with 19 bases sitting between them. Germline assignment: CDR1 MNHNS and CDR2 SASEGT. The CDR3 bases are TGTGCCAGCAGGAGGGGCCCCGCGGTTGGGAATGAGCAGTTCTTC. Amino acid sequence: CASRRGPAVGNEQFF.

The chain has TRBV2 and TRBJ2-7; D ambiguous. The CDR3 length is 13 residues. Trimming took 1 base from V and 6 from J, leaving 10 bases between them. Germline-derived CDR1 and CDR2 are SNHLY and FYNNEI. This CDR3 is CASSEEGTLEQYF. Written as DNA, the CDR3 is TGTGCCAGCAGTGAAGAAGGAACTCTCGAGCAGTACTTC.

This clonotype was found a few times. CDR3 in amino acids: CAHRTHPAYEQYF. The CDR3 region has the DNA TGTGCCCACCGCACCCATCCCGCCTACGAGCAGTACTTC. The chain couples TRBV9 to TRBJ2-7; D unresolved. The CDR3 has 13 amino acids. Germline V gene data show CDR1 as SGDLS and CDR2 as YYNGEE. V lost 10 bases and J lost 2, with 16 bases in between.

This clonotype has just a few counts. A read error may produce the germline difference seen at one junction end. The V gene is TRBV20-1, the J gene TRBJ1-4; possible D gene TRBD1, 5 bases. Germline V lookup: CDR1 DFQATT, CDR2 SNEGSKA (reference sequence). This CDR3 region has 15 residues. The CDR3 loop is CSAPDRGVPNGKLFF. CDR3 bases: TGCAGTGCCCCAGATCGAGGGGTGCCTAATGGAAAACTGTTTTTT.

This clonotype came up once. This chain connects TRBV5-1 to TRBJ1-1; D is ambiguous. Trimming took 4 bases from V and 3 from J, leaving 16 bases between them. CDR1 is SGHRS, CDR2 YFSETQ, per germline. The CDR3 totals 15 residues. The CDR3 DNA sequence: TGCGCCAGCAGCGCATCTCTGACGGTCTACACTGAAGCTTTCTTT. Protein sequence: CASSASLTVYTEAFF.

CDR3 nucleotides: TGTGCCAGCGTCAGGGTTAACTATGGCTACACCTTC. Translating it yields CASVRVNYGYTF. The V gene is TRBV7-9, the J gene TRBJ1-2, with D possibly TRBD1 on 5 matching bases. Germline CDR1 and CDR2: SEHNR and FQNEAQ (reference sequence). The V end was cut by 8 bases, the J end by 1 base, with 8 bases between. The CDR3 consists of 12 residues.

This clonotype was recorded a few times. Sequence at one end of the junction differs from germline and may be a read error. The V call is TRBV20-1, the J call TRBJ2-4; TRBD1 matches at 7 bases. The germline CDR1 and CDR2 sequences are DFQATT and SNEGSKA (reference sequence). The CDR3 is 12 residues long. In DNA, the CDR3 is TGCAGTGCTAGTCAGGGGAAGAGGTTCAGGGGGTTC. This translates into CSASQGKRFRGF.

This clonotype was found a few times. The CDR3 region is CASSRVSRVNTGELFF. The CDR3 DNA is TGCGCCAGCAGCCGAGTCAGCAGGGTCAACACCGGGGAGCTGTTTTTT. The chain joins TRBV4-1 to TRBJ2-2, with D tentatively TRBD1 (5 bases). This CDR3 has 16 residues. CDR1 and CDR2 from the germline V gene are MGHRA and YSYEKL. V lost 4 bases and J 2 bases, leaving 14 bases between the germline ends.

The rearrangement links TRBV11-1 to TRBJ2-3, with D unclear. Trimming removed 6 bases at V and 4 bases at J, with 17 bases between. This CDR3 has 15 residues. Germline assignment: CDR1 SGHAT and CDR2 FQDESV (reference sequence). Here the CDR3 DNA reads TGTGCCAGCAGATGGACGATTAACCGTGCAGATACGCAGTATTTT. This codes for CASRWTINRADTQYF.

This clonotype appeared many times. The rearrangement joins TRBV7-2 to TRBJ1-5, with D unresolved. The CDR3 runs 13 residues. The V end was cut by 1 base, the J end by 11 bases, with 12 bases between. Germline CDR1 SGHTA, CDR2 FQGNSA. CDR3 coding DNA: TGTGCCAGCAGCTTAGTGGCCCCGGGGACCCAGCATTTT. Amino acid sequence: CASSLVAPGTQHF.